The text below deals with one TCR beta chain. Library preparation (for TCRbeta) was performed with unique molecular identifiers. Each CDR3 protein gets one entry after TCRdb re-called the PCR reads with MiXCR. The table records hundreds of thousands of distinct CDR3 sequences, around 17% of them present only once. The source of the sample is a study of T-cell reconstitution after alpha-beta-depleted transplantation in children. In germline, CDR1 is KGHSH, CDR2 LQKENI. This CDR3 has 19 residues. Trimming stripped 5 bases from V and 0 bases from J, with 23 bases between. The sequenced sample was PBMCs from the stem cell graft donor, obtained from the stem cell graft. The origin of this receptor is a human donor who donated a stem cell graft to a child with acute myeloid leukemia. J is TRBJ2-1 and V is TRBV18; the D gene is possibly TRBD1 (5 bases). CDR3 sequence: CASSRAPGYTSFSYNEQFF. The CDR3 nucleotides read TGTGCCAGCTCAAGGGCTCCAGGGTACACCTCCTTCTCCTACAATGAGCAGTTCTTC.